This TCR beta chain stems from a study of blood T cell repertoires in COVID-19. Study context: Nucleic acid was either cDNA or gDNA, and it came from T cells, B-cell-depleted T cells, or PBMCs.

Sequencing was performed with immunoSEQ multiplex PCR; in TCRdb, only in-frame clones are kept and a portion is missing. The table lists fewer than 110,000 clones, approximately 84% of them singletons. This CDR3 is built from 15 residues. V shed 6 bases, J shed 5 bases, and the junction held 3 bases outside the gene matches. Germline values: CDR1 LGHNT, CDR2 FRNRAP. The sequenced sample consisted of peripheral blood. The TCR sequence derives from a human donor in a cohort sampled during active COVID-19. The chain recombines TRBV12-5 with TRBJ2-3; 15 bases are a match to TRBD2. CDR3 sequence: CASGQGLAGGDTQYF. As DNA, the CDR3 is TGTGCTAGTGGCCAGGGACTAGCGGGAGGAGATACGCAGTATTTT.